This TCR beta chain was sequenced for a study of T cell responses to AZD1222 COVID-19 vaccine. This CDR3 comprises 18 residues. Germline values: CDR1 LGHDT, CDR2 YNNKEL (reference sequence). V lost 5 bases to trimming and J lost 1 base; unmatched junction nucleotides: 16. This clone was seen only a few times. What it binds is unknown. Libraries were prepared by immunoSEQ multiplex PCR; TCRdb keeps only in-frame clonotypes and omits some of them. The sample shows some 150,000 clones, 88% of them seen only once. Study findings and constraints: Females made up more of the donors, who were largely white British, and clonal diversity may have come out too low. Receipt of two AZD1222 doses was followed by a rise in Spike-specific TCR breadth and depth. CD4 TCRs linked to vaccination spanned spike, dominating at 160-218 and 743-854.

The source is an adult who received the MenACWY meningococcal vaccine as a control. The chain has TRBV3-1 (or the pseudogene TRBV3-2) and TRBJ1-2; 7 nucleotides line up with TRBD1. The source was peripheral blood, collected 28 days after the second dose of the MenACWY control vaccine. The CDR3 bases are TGTGCCAGCAGCAGGACCCAGGGGTCGGGACAGCTTAACTATGGCTACACCTTC. Protein product: CASSRTQGSGQLNYGYTF.